One sample yielded the 15 T cell receptor beta chains listed below, sequenced in a study of shared clonotypes between healthy human individuals. Profiling relied on immunoSEQ multiplex PCR, and the TCRdb table lists in-frame clones only, not all of them. Here the sample spans about 2.4 million clones, roughly nine tenths being singletons. Input material: naive CD4+ T cells sorted from blood. Indicated subset: CD45RA+ positively selected. The source of these receptors is a man aged 18 to 30 in good health.

The chain has TRBV6-5 and TRBJ2-1; 10 bases are a match to TRBD1. Germline V gene lookup returns CDR1 MNHEY and CDR2 SVGAGI. This CDR3 spans 15 amino acids. The trim removed 5 bases at V and 4 bases at J, leaving 5 bases unmatched. The CDR3 DNA follows: TGTGCCAGCAGTAGACGACAGGGGGCTTACAATGAGCAGTTCTTC. It is translated as CASSRRQGAYNEQFF.

The rearrangement joins TRBV2 to TRBJ1-6; D ambiguous. Deletions cut 6 bases from V and 3 bases from J, with 9 bases between. Per germline, CDR1 SNHLY and CDR2 FYNNEI. The CDR3 length is 14 residues. The CDR3 DNA reads TGTGCCAGCAGCGGACTAAGCTATAATTCACCCCTCCACTTT. As protein: CASSGLSYNSPLHF.

The chain couples TRBV6-1 to TRBJ2-7, with TRBD1 matching 7 bases. CDR3 length equals 11 residues. CDR1 is MNHNS and CDR2 is SASEGT in the germline V gene. Here the CDR3 DNA reads TGTATGGGGACAGAATTCTACGAGCAGTACTTC. Protein product: CMGTEFYEQYF.

The chain is built from TRBV5-4 and TRBJ1-1; possibly TRBD1 for D (6 bases). The germline CDR1 and CDR2 sequences are SGHNT and YYREEE (reference sequence). The CDR3 has 14 residues. V lost 4 bases, J lost 4 bases, and 14 bases lay in between. Written as DNA, the CDR3 is TGTGCCAGCAGCCTACAGGGTATGAGCACTGAAGCTTTCTTT. Protein sequence: CASSLQGMSTEAFF.

The chain links TRBV7-2 to TRBJ2-3; D is unclear. In germline, CDR1 is SGHTA, CDR2 FQGNSA. Trimming removed 2 bases from V and 2 bases from J, with 8 bases in between. The CDR3 extends over 14 amino acids. CDR3 in DNA: TGTGCCAGCAGCTTATCCCAGGCCACAGATACGCAGTATTTT. It specifies CASSLSQATDTQYF.

The CDR3 loop is CASNDGQTLSTNEKLFF. The CDR3 coding sequence is TGTGCCAGCAATGATGGACAAACCCTCTCTACTAATGAAAAACTGTTTTTT. J is TRBJ1-4 and V is TRBV6-4; perhaps TRBD1 as D (5 bases). Trimming stripped 7 bases from V and 2 bases from J, with 20 bases between. Germline V gene data show CDR1 as MRHNA and CDR2 as SNTAGT. CDR3 size: 17 residues.

The chain recombines TRBV11-2 with TRBJ2-1, with TRBD2 identical over 9 bases. CDR1 and CDR2 (germline): SGHAT, FQNNGV. This CDR3 has 15 amino acids. Trimming at V came to 3 bases and at J to 3 bases, leaving 3 bases not matched to a gene. The chain's CDR3 is CASSFPTSGYNEQFF. The CDR3 nucleotides are TGTGCCAGCAGCTTCCCGACTAGCGGCTACAATGAGCAGTTCTTC. Filled out from reference TRBV11-2 and TRBJ2-1, the complete variable domain reads EAGVAQSPRYKIIEKRQSVAFWCNPISGHATLYWYQQILGQGPKLLIQFQNNGVVDDSQLPKDRFSAERLKGVDSTLKIQPAKLEDSAVYLCASSFPTSGYNEQFFGPGTRLTVL.

V and J are TRBV6-6 and TRBJ1-2, with D perhaps TRBD1 (5 bases). V lost 5 bases, J lost 5 bases, and 18 bases lay in between. The CDR3 totals 15 residues. The germline gives CDR1 MNHNY, CDR2 SVGAGI (reference sequence). The chain's CDR3 is CASSGDPGRRYGYTF. DNA of the CDR3: TGTGCCAGCAGTGGGGATCCGGGGCGGAGGTATGGCTACACCTTC.

V and J are TRBV28 and TRBJ1-1; D gene unclear. V was clipped by 6 bases and J by 7 bases, with 15 bases between them. This CDR3 is built from 13 residues. The germline V gene has CDR1 MDHEN and CDR2 SYDVKM. CDR3 nucleotide sequence: TGTGCCAGCAGCCCTTCCCTCGGACTTGAAGCTTTCTTT. It translates to CASSPSLGLEAFF.

The chain recombines TRBV2 with TRBJ1-5; D uncertain. This CDR3 has 13 residues. Germline V CDR1 and CDR2: SNHLY, FYNNEI. The germline V and J ends were trimmed by 8 bases and 3 bases, with 11 bases remaining between them. CDR3 in amino acids: CASHDGANQPQHF. The CDR3 nucleotides are TGTGCCAGCCATGACGGCGCCAATCAGCCCCAGCATTTT.

The chain couples TRBV2 to TRBJ2-2, with D maybe TRBD2 (6 bases). The V gene lost 6 bases and the J gene lost 5 bases, with 16 bases spanning the gap. The germline CDR1 and CDR2 sequences are SNHLY and FYNNEI. CDR3 length: 15 residues. As DNA, the CDR3 is TGTGCCAGCAGGAGGGACGGTGGGGGGACCGGGGAGCTGTTTTTT. As protein: CASRRDGGGTGELFF.

This chain joins TRBV6-6 and TRBJ2-2; TRBD2 agrees at 8 bases. J was trimmed by 0 bases and V by 7 bases; bases with no gene match: 7. The CDR3 is 16 residues long. The germline gives CDR1 MNHNY, CDR2 SVGAGI (reference sequence). CDR3 amino acids: CASTHGGGANTGELFF. CDR3 bases: TGTGCCAGCACTCACGGGGGGGGAGCGAACACCGGGGAGCTGTTTTTT.

The V gene is TRBV6-1, the J gene TRBJ1-2, with 9 bases lining up with TRBD1. Germline V CDR1 and CDR2: MNHNS, SASEGT. After removal of 6 bases from V and 4 bases from J, the junction contained 3 bases not matched to a gene. This CDR3 contains 13 residues. The CDR3 nucleotides read TGTGCCAGCAGGAAGACAGGGGGCTATGGCTACACCTTC. It yields the protein CASRKTGGYGYTF.

The chain links TRBV5-1 to TRBJ2-5, with no clear D. Trimming took off 1 base at V and 2 bases at J, with 12 bases between the two ends. This CDR3 is 15 amino acids long. In germline, CDR1 is SGHRS, CDR2 YFSETQ. DNA for the CDR3: TGCGCCAGCAGCTTGCGGGTCCCATATCAAGAGACCCAGTACTTC. Translating gives CASSLRVPYQETQYF.

This clone was recorded only once. The chain combines TRBV4-1 with TRBJ2-1; 10 bases are shared with TRBD2. V shed 2 bases and J 2 bases; nucleotides not matched to a gene: 3. CDR3 length equals 16 residues. Germline CDR1 is MGHRA and CDR2 is YSYEKL. CDR3 loop: CASSQFSGRTYNEQFF. CDR3 in DNA: TGCGCCAGCAGCCAATTTAGCGGGAGGACCTACAATGAGCAGTTCTTC.